Below, 6 T cell receptor beta chains from the same sample are listed, as sequenced in a study of blood T cell repertoires in COVID-19. Sequencing used immunoSEQ multiplex PCR; TCRdb keeps in-frame clones, though not all of them. The sample carries approximately 97,000 clones, about 85% recorded once. Specimen: peripheral blood. These receptors were taken from a man aged 55 to 69 with acute or convalescent COVID-19.

The rearrangement links TRBV28 to TRBJ2-1, with 7 bases matching TRBD2. Germline CDR1 and CDR2: MDHEN and SYDVKM. This CDR3 region has 16 residues. Germline trimming cut 6 bases from V and 3 bases from J; bases unmatched to any gene: 11. In DNA, the CDR3 is TGTGCCAGCAGCGTGGTGACTAGCAGTATCTACAATGAGCAGTTCTTC. It specifies CASSVVTSSIYNEQFF.

The CDR3 coding sequence is TGTGCCATCAGCCTACAGGGGGCTGGATCGGATACGCAGTATTTT. It translates to CAISLQGAGSDTQYF. The chain is built from TRBV10-3 and TRBJ2-3, with 9 nucleotides matching TRBD1. CDR3 size: 15 residues. Germline V CDR1 and CDR2: ENHRY, SYGVKD. The V gene end was trimmed by 6 bases and the J gene end by 6 bases; junction bases not matched to a gene: 10.

This clone appeared once. The V and J genes are TRBV2 and TRBJ2-2; weak D call: TRBD1 (6 bases). V was cut by 3 bases and J by 6 bases, with 20 bases left in between. The CDR3 loop spans 17 amino acids. From germline, CDR1 is SNHLY and CDR2 FYNNEI. CDR3 protein: CASSEERGNVLAGELFF. The CDR3 bases are TGTGCCAGCAGTGAGGAGAGGGGGAATGTTCTCGCCGGGGAGCTGTTTTTT.

The genes are TRBV4-3 and TRBJ2-7, with D maybe TRBD2 (6 bases). Trimming removed 0 bases from V and 3 bases from J, with 12 bases in between. Germline V gene data show CDR1 as LGHNA and CDR2 as YSLEER. The CDR3 runs to 15 residues. The CDR3 bases are TGCGCCAGCAGCCAAGAGGACGGGGACTTCTACGAGCAGTACTTC. Translation gives CASSQEDGDFYEQYF.

The chain carries TRBV3-1 (or the pseudogene TRBV3-2) and TRBJ1-1, with 11 bases aligning to TRBD1. The CDR3 is 15 amino acids. After removal of 6 bases from V and 4 bases from J, the junction contained 7 bases not matched to a gene. From germline, CDR1 is LGHDT and CDR2 YNNKEL (reference sequence). In nucleotides, the CDR3 is TGTGCCAGCAGACCGGACAGGGGGCGAGGCACTGAAGCTTTCTTT. Its translation: CASRPDRGRGTEAFF.

The chain has TRBV3-1 (or the pseudogene TRBV3-2) and TRBJ2-3; possibly TRBD2 for D (6 bases). This CDR3 has 16 residues. The germline V gene has CDR1 LGHDT and CDR2 YNNKEL (reference sequence). Trimming took 0 bases from V and 0 from J, leaving 10 bases between them. CDR3 sequence reads: CASSQEDYASTDTQYF. CDR3 in DNA: TGTGCCAGCAGCCAAGAGGACTACGCTAGCACAGATACGCAGTATTTT.